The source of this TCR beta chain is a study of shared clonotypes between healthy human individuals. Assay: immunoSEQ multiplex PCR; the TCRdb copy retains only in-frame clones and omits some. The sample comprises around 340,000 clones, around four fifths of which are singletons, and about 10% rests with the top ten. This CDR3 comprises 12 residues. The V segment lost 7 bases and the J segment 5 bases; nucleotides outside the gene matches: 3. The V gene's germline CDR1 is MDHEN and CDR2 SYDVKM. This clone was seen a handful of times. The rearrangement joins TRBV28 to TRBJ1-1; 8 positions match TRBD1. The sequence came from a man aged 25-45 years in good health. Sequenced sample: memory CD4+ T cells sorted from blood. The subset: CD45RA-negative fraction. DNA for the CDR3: TGTGCCAGCACAACAGGGGGAACTGAAGCTTTCTTT. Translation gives CASTTGGTEAFF.